This TCR beta chain emerged from a study of cytomegalovirus exposure and HLA in healthy donors. For the study at large: Approximately 200 million T cells yielded 100 million or so unique TCR beta sequences in earlier analysis. Study-level points and caveats: The presence/absence work took it that sequencing depth was about the same across donors.

As to this clone: The antigen is undetermined.

Germline V lookup: CDR1 SGDLS, CDR2 YYNGEE. V dropped 0 bases and J dropped 6; count of bases not matched to a gene: 6. The CDR3 has 15 residues. PCR amplification relied on 60 Vbeta primers (plus 13 Jbeta primers). Original processing methods: Later analysis identified tens of millions of unique TCR beta chains, 10 million to 12 million shared. Assay used: immunoSEQ multiplex PCR; TCRdb lists only in-frame clones, some missing. That table supplies the V and J calls and clone size; D and trimming were determined from the DNA. The sample spans approximately 34,000 clones; the ten largest clones claim less than 2%.

The specimen sequenced was PBMCs. This clonotype originated in a woman aged 40 to 50 in good health and CMV-seropositive. This chain uses TRBV9 with TRBJ2-3; 8 bases map to TRBD2. The CDR3 loop is CASSVDERGFDTQYF. The CDR3 nucleotides read TGTGCCAGCAGCGTAGACGAGCGGGGGTTTGATACGCAGTATTTT.